The next 31 T cell receptor beta chains were all read from a single sample in a study of blood T cell repertoires in COVID-19. Some clones are missing from TCRdb's copy, which holds only in-frame ones; the method was immunoSEQ multiplex PCR. The profile covers 110,000 to 150,000 clones, with roughly 84% appearing a single time and 4.5% to 6% taken by the ten largest. Input material: PBMCs or T cells enriched from blood (not recorded which). Receptor source: a man aged 40-50 years with acute COVID-19.

The chain couples TRBV27 to TRBJ1-2; 8 bases align to TRBD1. The germline V gene encodes CDR1 MNHEY and CDR2 SMNVEV (reference sequence). The CDR3 loop spans 15 amino acids. V lost 5 bases to trimming and J lost 7 bases; unmatched junction nucleotides: 12. This CDR3 is CASSRQGLSTIGYTF. The CDR3 nucleotides read TGTGCCAGCAGTAGACAGGGGCTCTCCACTATTGGCTACACCTTC.

V is TRBV19 and J is TRBJ2-1; D gene ambiguous. The CDR3 length is 13 residues. The V and J ends lost 7 bases and 3 bases respectively, with 10 bases between them. The germline CDR1 and CDR2 sequences are LNHDA and SQIVND (reference sequence). The CDR3 DNA follows: TGTGCCAGTAACGAACTTGGCTACAATGAGCAGTTCTTC. The encoded protein is CASNELGYNEQFF.

The chain joins TRBV5-4 to TRBJ2-5; 9 bases line up with TRBD1. Germline CDR1 SGHNT, CDR2 YYREEE (reference sequence). With V trimmed by 9 bases and J by 2 bases, 5 bases remained unmatched. CDR3 size: 13 residues. CDR3 bases: TGTGCCACCAGGGACAGGGTACAAGAGACCCAGTACTTC. Its translation: CATRDRVQETQYF.

The genes are TRBV7-9 and TRBJ2-1; no definite D call. The CDR3 contains 14 residues. In germline, CDR1 is SEHNR, CDR2 FQNEAQ (reference sequence). The germline V and J ends were trimmed by 5 bases and 9 bases, with 17 bases remaining between them. This chain's CDR3 is CASSHQLNFREQFF. In DNA form, the CDR3 reads TGTGCCAGCAGCCACCAACTGAACTTCCGTGAGCAGTTCTTC.

Of note for this clone: The junction does not match germline at one end; this may be a read error. The chain has TRBV2 and TRBJ1-4; 7 positions agree with TRBD1. The length of the CDR3 is 11 residues. CDR1 is SNHLY and CDR2 is FYNNEI in the germline V gene. CDR3 protein: CASSELGTARF. The CDR3 coding sequence is TGTGCCAGCAGTGAACTAGGGACAGCTCGTTTT.

J is TRBJ2-7 and V is TRBV18; the D is unclear. Germline V gene data show CDR1 as KGHSH and CDR2 as LQKENI. V lost 3 bases, J lost 2 bases, and 11 bases lay in between. The CDR3 is 14 amino acids. CDR3 bases: TGTGCCAGCTCACCTGCGGTTGAGACCTACGAGCAGTACTTC. This encodes CASSPAVETYEQYF. Full variable domain (rest looked up from reference TRBV18 and TRBJ2-7): NAGVMQNPRHLVRRRGQEARLRCSPMKGHSHVYWYRQLPEEGLKFMVYLQKENIIDESGMPKERFSAEFPKEGPSILRIQQVVRGDSAAYFCASSPAVETYEQYFGPGTRLTVT.

Comment on this clone: Distinct nucleotide sequences in the sample also encode this CDR3. This rearrangement joins TRBV6-5 to TRBJ2-3, with 8 nucleotides matching TRBD2. This CDR3 is built from 16 residues. Germline-derived CDR1 and CDR2 are MNHEY and SVGAGI. Trimming at V came to 1 base and at J to 0 bases, leaving 3 bases not matched to a gene. The CDR3 DNA reads TGTGCCAGCAGTTACTTACGGGGGGGGAGCACAGATACGCAGTATTTT. Amino acids: CASSYLRGGSTDTQYF.

This chain joins TRBV7-2 and TRBJ1-2; D is ambiguous. V was trimmed by 1 base and J by 4 bases, leaving 7 bases between them. Germline assignment: CDR1 SGHTA and CDR2 FQGNSA. The CDR3 is made up of 13 amino acids. This CDR3 reads CASSLDTGYGYTF. CDR3 DNA sequence: TGTGCCAGCAGCTTAGATACGGGCTATGGCTACACCTTC.

The chain is built from TRBV4-3 and TRBJ2-7; possible D gene TRBD2, 7 bases. Germline CDR1 LGHNA, CDR2 YSLEER. The CDR3 is 15 amino acids. Deletions cut 1 base from V and 5 bases from J, with 15 bases between. CDR3 DNA: TGCGCCAGCAGCCAAGGGGGGGGCGCGATAAACGAGCAGTACTTC. As protein: CASSQGGGAINEQYF.

The chain carries TRBV5-1 and TRBJ2-1; possibly TRBD1 for D (6 bases). V lost 3 bases and J 9 bases, leaving 10 bases between the germline ends. There are 12 residues in the CDR3. Looked up from germline, CDR1 is SGHRS and CDR2 is YFSETQ. The CDR3 sequence is CASSSTGLEQFF. DNA for the CDR3: TGCGCCAGCAGCTCGACAGGCCTTGAGCAGTTCTTC.

This clone was observed a single time. The rearrangement links TRBV20-1 to TRBJ2-1; D is ambiguous. Per germline, CDR1 DFQATT and CDR2 SNEGSKA (reference sequence). The CDR3 loop spans 11 amino acids. The V and J ends lost 3 bases and 8 bases respectively, with 8 bases between them. CDR3 loop: CSASFGDEQFF. CDR3 nucleotides: TGCAGTGCTAGTTTCGGAGATGAGCAGTTCTTC.

CDR3 amino acids: CASSHPSGRGDGNEQFF. The DNA for the CDR3 is TGCGCCAGCAGCCACCCATCAGGGCGGGGTGACGGGAATGAGCAGTTCTTC. The chain employs TRBV4-1 and TRBJ2-1, with D perhaps matching TRBD2 (6 bases). V was shortened by 3 bases and J by 7 bases, with 22 bases between the two germline ends. Germline loops: CDR1 MGHRA, CDR2 YSYEKL. The CDR3 spans 17 residues.

The chain is built from TRBV29-1 and TRBJ2-2; no firm D call. Germline assignment: CDR1 SQVTM and CDR2 ANQGSEA. The CDR3 consists of 13 residues. Trimming removed 4 bases from V and 4 bases from J, with 10 bases in between. Here the CDR3 DNA reads TGCAGCGTTGGGCGGCCGGGCACCGGGGAGCTGTTTTTT. The encoded protein is CSVGRPGTGELFF.

The chain employs TRBV28 and TRBJ2-5; 7 bases fit TRBD2. J gave up 4 bases and V 3 bases, and 2 bases lay outside the gene matches. The length of the CDR3 is 13 residues. Germline V gene data show CDR1 as MDHEN and CDR2 as SYDVKM. The CDR3 coding sequence is TGTGCCAGCAGTTTGACTAGCAGAGAGACCCAGTACTTC. Translating gives CASSLTSRETQYF. The entire variable domain, with the rest obtained from reference TRBV28 and TRBJ2-5, is as follows: DVKVTQSSRYLVKRTGEKVFLECVQDMDHENMFWYRQDPGLGLRLIYFSYDVKMKEKGDIPEGYSVSREKKERFSLILESASTNQTSMYLCASSLTSRETQYFGPGTRLLVL.

The table lists this clone with a few counts. The genes are TRBV18 and TRBJ2-7; D is possibly TRBD2 (5 bases). CDR1 is KGHSH and CDR2 is LQKENI in the germline V gene. This CDR3 has 16 amino acids. Deletions cut 6 bases from V and 3 bases from J, with 21 bases between. The CDR3, as DNA: TGTGCCAGCTCCCCGGGAAACCTAGCCGGGCTCTACGAGCAGTACTTC. Protein product: CASSPGNLAGLYEQYF.

The chain uses TRBV2 and TRBJ1-2; 7 bases align to TRBD1. CDR3 size: 14 residues. The junction had 7 bases not matched to a gene; V was cut back by 6 bases and J by 3 bases. Germline loops: CDR1 SNHLY, CDR2 FYNNEI. The CDR3 nucleotides are TGTGCCAGCAGCGTAGGACAGGCATACTATGGCTACACCTTC. It codes for CASSVGQAYYGYTF.

The J gene is TRBJ1-3, the V gene TRBV18, with 7 bases fitting TRBD1. Germline-derived CDR1 and CDR2 are KGHSH and LQKENI. V dropped 3 bases and J dropped 2; count of bases not matched to a gene: 7. CDR3 length: 16 residues. CDR3 loop: CASSPTDRVTGNTIYF. CDR3 DNA: TGTGCCAGCTCACCCACAGACAGGGTAACTGGAAACACCATATATTTT.

The V gene is TRBV2, the J gene TRBJ2-3; 7 bases map to TRBD2. The length of the CDR3 is 14 residues. The V gene's germline CDR1 is SNHLY and CDR2 FYNNEI. The J segment lost 4 bases and the V segment lost 4 bases, leaving 5 bases of the junction unmatched. For the CDR3, the DNA is TGTGCCAGCAGTGGGACTAGGGTCTCAGATACGCAGTATTTT. Translating gives CASSGTRVSDTQYF.

The genes are TRBV10-2 and TRBJ2-7, with D possibly matching TRBD2 (6 bases). Between the trimmed V and J ends, which lost 4 bases and 6 bases, there was a span of 22 bases. Germline V gene sequence: CDR1 WSHSY, CDR2 SAAADI. CDR3 length: 16 amino acids. The CDR3 sequence: CASSGPGRGRRVEQYF. The CDR3 coding sequence is TGCGCCAGCAGTGGCCCTGGGCGGGGCCGTCGGGTCGAGCAGTACTTC.

The chain links TRBV2 to TRBJ2-1; 11 bases line up with TRBD2. Germline trimming cut 6 bases from V and 3 bases from J; bases unmatched to any gene: 4. The CDR3 covers 15 residues. Per the germline V gene, CDR1 is SNHLY and CDR2 is FYNNEI. The CDR3 sequence is CASRPGLADYNEQFF. In DNA form, the CDR3 reads TGTGCCAGCAGGCCGGGACTAGCGGACTACAATGAGCAGTTCTTC. The complete variable domain, with remaining parts taken from reference TRBV2 and TRBJ2-1, reads EPEVTQTPSHQVTQMGQEVILRCVPISNHLYFYWYRQILGQKVEFLVSFYNNEISEKSEIFDDQFSVERPDGSNFTLKIRSTKLEDSAMYFCASRPGLADYNEQFFGPGTRLTVL.

The genes are TRBV25-1 and TRBJ2-7; tentative D call: TRBD2 (6 bases). CDR1 and CDR2 from the germline V gene are MGHDK and SYGVNS. The CDR3 totals 13 residues. The V end lost 3 bases, the J end lost 5 bases, and 11 bases lay between the germline ends. In nucleotides, the CDR3 is TGTGCCAGCAGTGAGGGGGGAGGAGACGAGCAGTACTTC. Its translation is CASSEGGGDEQYF.

The rearrangement links TRBV29-1 to TRBJ2-1, with 9 bases that match TRBD1. From germline, CDR1 is SQVTM and CDR2 ANQGSEA. The CDR3 has 14 amino acids. CDR3 sequence reads: CTHAGQGFGDEQFF. CDR3 DNA sequence: TGCACCCATGCGGGACAGGGTTTCGGTGATGAGCAGTTCTTC.

Here the CDR3 DNA reads TGCGCCAGCAGCTTGAGGACAGGGAACACCGGGGAGCTGTTTTTT. Amino acids: CASSLRTGNTGELFF. The rearrangement joins TRBV5-1 to TRBJ2-2; 7 bases agree with TRBD1. This CDR3 contains 15 residues. Per the germline V gene, CDR1 is SGHRS and CDR2 is YFSETQ. V was clipped by 1 base and J by 1 base; unmatched bases: 1.

This chain uses TRBV12-3 or TRBV12-4 with TRBJ2-7, with a possible D match to TRBD1 (5 bases). Trimming pared 3 bases from V and 6 bases from J, leaving 12 bases between. The CDR3 runs 13 residues. CDR3 amino acids: CASSLKDSSEQYF. As DNA, the CDR3 is TGTGCCAGCAGTTTGAAAGACAGCTCCGAGCAGTACTTC.

The chain carries TRBV4-3 and TRBJ2-1; TRBD1 is a possible D gene (5 bases). Germline V gene data show CDR1 as LGHNA and CDR2 as YSLEER. Trimming left V 0 bases short and J 3 bases short, with 15 bases between. The CDR3 contains 17 residues. In DNA, the CDR3 is TGCGCCAGCAGCCAAGATCTGGGGCCGAGAGTCTACAATGAGCAGTTCTTC. It specifies CASSQDLGPRVYNEQFF.

The genes are TRBV7-2 and TRBJ1-2; perhaps TRBD1 as D (5 bases). V lost 4 bases, J lost 8 bases, and 20 bases lay in between. Germline lookup yields CDR1 SGHTA and CDR2 FQGNSA. This CDR3 has 15 residues. The CDR3 bases are TGTGCCAGCAGCTCTCAGGGCGACACGGTGGTGGGCTACACCTTC. This encodes CASSSQGDTVVGYTF. The full variable domain, its missing parts supplied by reference TRBV7-2 and TRBJ1-2, is GAGVSQSPSNKVTEKGKDVELRCDPISGHTALYWYRQSLGQGLEFLIYFQGNSAPDKSGLPSDRFSAERTGGSVSTLTIQRTQQEDSAVYLCASSSQGDTVVGYTFGSGTRLTVV.

This chain joins TRBV24-1 and TRBJ2-5; 9 bases map to TRBD1. The CDR3 spans 15 residues. Germline CDR1 reads KGHDR; CDR2 reads SFDVKD. V gave up 3 bases and J gave up 2 bases; unmatched junction bases: 3. The CDR3 bases are TGTGCCACCAGTGATCCCGGACAGGGGCAAGAGACCCAGTACTTC. It translates to CATSDPGQGQETQYF.

The chain links TRBV6-2 or TRBV6-3 to TRBJ2-7; 7 nucleotides align to TRBD2. The CDR3 contains 17 residues. The V segment lost 6 bases and the J segment 0 bases; nucleotides outside the gene matches: 14. Germline V gene lookup returns CDR1 MNHEY and CDR2 SVGEGT. Here the CDR3 reads CASSARMGGEFSYEQYF. The CDR3 DNA is TGTGCCAGCAGCGCCCGAATGGGGGGGGAATTCTCCTACGAGCAGTACTTC.

The V gene is TRBV27, the J gene TRBJ2-2; a possible D gene is TRBD2 (5 bases). Germline loops: CDR1 MNHEY, CDR2 SMNVEV (reference sequence). V was clipped by 1 base and J by 1 base, with 10 bases between them. The CDR3 runs to 16 residues. CDR3 sequence (DNA): TGTGCCAGCAGTTTATACTTCGGACTGAACACCGGGGAGCTGTTTTTT. It encodes CASSLYFGLNTGELFF.

Only a few counts were recorded for this clone. The chain combines TRBV5-4 with TRBJ2-7, with 9 bases that match TRBD1. CDR3 size: 15 residues. Germline V lookup: CDR1 SGHNT, CDR2 YYREEE (reference sequence). With V trimmed by 0 bases and J by 6 bases, 7 bases remained unmatched. The CDR3 DNA is TGTGCCAGCAGCTTGGGGGGGACAGGGCCCCGCGAGCAGTACTTC. Protein sequence: CASSLGGTGPREQYF.

This chain joins TRBV18 and TRBJ1-1; 12 nucleotides agree with TRBD1. With 3 bases clipped from V and 7 bases from J, the junction kept 3 bases outside the gene matches. Germline V gene sequence: CDR1 KGHSH, CDR2 LQKENI. The CDR3 runs 14 residues. CDR3 amino acids: CASSPGQGAFEAFF. DNA of the CDR3: TGTGCCAGCTCACCGGGACAGGGGGCATTTGAAGCTTTCTTT.